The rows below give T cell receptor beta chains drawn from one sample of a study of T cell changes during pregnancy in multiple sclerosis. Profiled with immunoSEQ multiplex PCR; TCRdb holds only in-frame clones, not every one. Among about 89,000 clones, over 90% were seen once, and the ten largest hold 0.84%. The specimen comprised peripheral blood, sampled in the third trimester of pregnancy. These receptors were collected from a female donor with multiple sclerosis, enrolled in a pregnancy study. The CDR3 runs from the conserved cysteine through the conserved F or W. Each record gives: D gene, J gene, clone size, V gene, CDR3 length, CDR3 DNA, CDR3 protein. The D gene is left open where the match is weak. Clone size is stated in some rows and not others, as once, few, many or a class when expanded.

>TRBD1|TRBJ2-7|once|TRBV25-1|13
TGTGCCAGCAGCCCGGACAGGGGATACGAGCAGTACTTC
CASSPDRGYEQYF
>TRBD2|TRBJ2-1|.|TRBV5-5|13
TGTGCCAGCAGCATTGGGACTAGCGTTGAGCAGTTCTTC
CASSIGTSVEQFF
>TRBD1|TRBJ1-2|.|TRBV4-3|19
TGCGCCAGCAGCCAAGCGGTAGGGGGGACAGGCGTTTTGATATATGGCTACACCTTC
CASSQAVGGTGVLIYGYTF
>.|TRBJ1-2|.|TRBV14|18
TGTGCCAGCAGCCAAGTCTTCCAGGGGATAGGATTAAGCTATGGCTACACCTTC
CASSQVFQGIGLSYGYTF
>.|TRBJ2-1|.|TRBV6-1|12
TGTGCCAGCAGTGAAGCATGGGCTTTTCAGTTCTTC
CASSEAWAFQFF
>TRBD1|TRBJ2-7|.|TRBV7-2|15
TGTGCCAGCAGTTTTGCAGGGACAGGGGCCTACGAGCAGTACTTC
CASSFAGTGAYEQYF
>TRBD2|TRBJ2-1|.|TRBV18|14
TGTGCCAGCTCACCCCTGTCTAGCGGAGATGAGCAGTTCTTC
CASSPLSSGDEQFF
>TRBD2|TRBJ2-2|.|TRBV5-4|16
TGTGCCAGCAGAGGGACTAGCGGGGCGAACACCGGGGAGCTGTTTTTT
CASRGTSGANTGELFF
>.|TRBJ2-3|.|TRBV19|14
TGTGCCAGTAGACGAGGCAGAGACACAGATACGCAGTATTTT
CASRRGRDTDTQYF
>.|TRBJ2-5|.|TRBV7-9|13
TGTGCCAGCAGCTTAGAATTCCAGGGCACCCAGTACTTC
CASSLEFQGTQYF
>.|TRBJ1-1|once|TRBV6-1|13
TGTGCCAGCAGCACATCCCAGAACACTGAAGCTTTCTTT
CASSTSQNTEAFF
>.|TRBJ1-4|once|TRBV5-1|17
TGCGCCAGCAGCCACGGGTTCGTGAGGAGCGAAAATGAAAAACTGTTTTTT
CASSHGFVRSENEKLFF
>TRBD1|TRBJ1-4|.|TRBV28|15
TGTGCCAGCAGTTTGCCGGGACAGGGTTTTGAAAAACTGTTTTTT
CASSLPGQGFEKLFF
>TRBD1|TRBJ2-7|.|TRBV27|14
TGTGCCAGCAGTTTCGGGACAGGGGCCTACGAGCAGTACTTC
CASSFGTGAYEQYF
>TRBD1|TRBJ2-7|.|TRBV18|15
TGTGCCAGCTCACCGGGGACAGGGGAAACCTACGAGCAGTACTTC
CASSPGTGETYEQYF
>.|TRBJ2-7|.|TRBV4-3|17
TGCGCCAGCAGCCAAGATTACAGGGCGGGGAGGGCCTACGAGCAGTACTTC
CASSQDYRAGRAYEQYF
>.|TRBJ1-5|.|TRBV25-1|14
TGTGCCAGCAGTGCCAGAAATATCAATCAGCCCCAGCATTTT
CASSARNINQPQHF
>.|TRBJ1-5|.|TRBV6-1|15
TGTGCCAGCAGTGAAGCTGCAGGGAACAATCAGCCCCAGCATTTT
CASSEAAGNNQPQHF
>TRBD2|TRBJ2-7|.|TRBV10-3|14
TGTGCCATCATGGCTAGCGGGCCGAATTACGAGCAGTACTTC
CAIMASGPNYEQYF
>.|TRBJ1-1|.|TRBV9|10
TGTGCCAGCGGGGAGGGGAACGCTTTCTTT
CASGEGNAFF
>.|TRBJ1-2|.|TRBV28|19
TGTGCCAGCAGTTTAACCCGGGGGGGTCTCTCCCTAGTCGACTATGGCTACACCTTC
CASSLTRGGLSLVDYGYTF
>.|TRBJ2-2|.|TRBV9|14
TGTGCCAGCAGCGAGCCAGGAGGGACCGGGGAGCTGTTTTTT
CASSEPGGTGELFF
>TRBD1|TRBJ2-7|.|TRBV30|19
TGTGCCTGGAGTGTACCATCCCACGGGACAGTTCGCATGTGGTACGAGCAGTACTTC
CAWSVPSHGTVRMWYEQYF
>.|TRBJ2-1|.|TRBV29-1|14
TGCAGCGGGGGTGGGGGGGCGACGTACAATGAGCAGTTCTTC
CSGGGGATYNEQFF
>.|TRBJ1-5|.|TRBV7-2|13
TGTGCCAGCAGCTTAGGTGAGGTGCGGCCCCAGCATTTT
CASSLGEVRPQHF
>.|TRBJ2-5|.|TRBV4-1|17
TGCGCCAGCAGTCCAAGTGAGGAGGGGGCTGGTCAAGAGACCCAGTACTTC
CASSPSEEGAGQETQYF
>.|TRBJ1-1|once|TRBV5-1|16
TGCGCCAGCAGCTTGGCCGAGGCGGCCTTTAACACTGAAGCTTTCTTT
CASSLAEAAFNTEAFF
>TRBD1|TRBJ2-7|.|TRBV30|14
TGTGCCTGGAGTGGATGGGACAGGGTCTCCGAGCAGTACTTC
CAWSGWDRVSEQYF
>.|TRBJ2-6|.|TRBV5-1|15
TGCGCCAGCAGCTTGGTATCACAGGGGGCCAACGTCCTGACTTTC
CASSLVSQGANVLTF
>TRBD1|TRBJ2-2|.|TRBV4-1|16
TGCGCCAGCAGCCAACGACAGGGGGCGGGCACCGGGGAGCTGTTTTTT
CASSQRQGAGTGELFF
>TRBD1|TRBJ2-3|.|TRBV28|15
TGTGCCAGCAGTTTCTACAGGGGGAGGACAGATACGCAGTATTTT
CASSFYRGRTDTQYF
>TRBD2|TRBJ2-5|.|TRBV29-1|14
TGCAGCGTTGAAGAGCTTCTAGCGGAGGAGACCCAGTACTTC
CSVEELLAEETQYF
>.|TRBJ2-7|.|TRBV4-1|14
TGCGCCAGCAGCCAACTGAACAGGGAGAACGAGCAGTACTTC
CASSQLNRENEQYF
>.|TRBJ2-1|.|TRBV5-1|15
TGCGCCAGCAGTCCCTCTCTCTCTCTGTACAATGAGCAGTTCTTC
CASSPSLSLYNEQFF
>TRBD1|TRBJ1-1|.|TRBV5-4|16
TGTGCCAGCAGCTTGGGACAGGGAATAATGAACACTGAAGCTTTCTTT
CASSLGQGIMNTEAFF
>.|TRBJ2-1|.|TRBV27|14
TGTGCCAGCAGTTTGGACTACACCTACAATGAGCAGTTCTTC
CASSLDYTYNEQFF
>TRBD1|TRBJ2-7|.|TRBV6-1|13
TGTGCCAGCAGCGGGACAGGGGGTTACGAGCAGTACTTC
CASSGTGGYEQYF
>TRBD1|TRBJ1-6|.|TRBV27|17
TGTGCCAGCAGTACCCCTTCCCGACAGGGTAAAGGTTCACCCCTCCACTTT
CASSTPSRQGKGSPLHF
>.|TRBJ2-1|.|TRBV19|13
TGTGCCAGCACGCAGGGGATTGGCAATGAGCAGTTCTTC
CASTQGIGNEQFF
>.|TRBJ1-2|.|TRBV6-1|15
TGTGCCAGCAGTGAAGCCCTCAGGGTGCGCTATGGCTACACCTTC
CASSEALRVRYGYTF
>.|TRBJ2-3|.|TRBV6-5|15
TGTGCCACCTGCCTCGACTTGTCTAGCACAGATACGCAGTATTTT
CATCLDLSSTDTQYF
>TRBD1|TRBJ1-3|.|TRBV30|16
TGTGCCTGGAGTGTCGGGACAGGGAGCTCTGGAAACACCATATATTTT
CAWSVGTGSSGNTIYF
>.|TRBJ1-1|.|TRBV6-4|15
TGTGCCAGCAGTGGCCGGGGGGGGGCCACCACTGAAGCTTTCTTT
CASSGRGGATTEAFF
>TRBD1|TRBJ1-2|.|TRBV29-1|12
TGCAGCGTGAAGGGGACAGGGTACGGCTACACCTTC
CSVKGTGYGYTF
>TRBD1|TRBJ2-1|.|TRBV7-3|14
TGTGCCAGCAGCTCCCGGGACAGGGGTCATGAGCAGTTCTTC
CASSSRDRGHEQFF
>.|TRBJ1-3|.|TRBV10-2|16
TGCGCCAGCAGCCCCGGGGTTGGCAACTCTGGAAACACCATATATTTT
CASSPGVGNSGNTIYF
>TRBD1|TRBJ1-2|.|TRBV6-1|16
TGTGCCAGCAGTGAATTACAGGGGGATTCTTACTATGGCTACACCTTC
CASSELQGDSYYGYTF
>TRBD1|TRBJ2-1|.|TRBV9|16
TGTGCCAGCAGCTCCTCCGGGACAGGGGCTCGAAATGAGCAGTTCTTC
CASSSSGTGARNEQFF
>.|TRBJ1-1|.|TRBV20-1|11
TGCAGTGCCAAACAGAACACTGAAGCTTTCTTT
CSAKQNTEAFF
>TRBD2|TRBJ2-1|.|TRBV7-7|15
TGTGCCAGCAGCGCGGGACTAGCGGGGAGCAATGAGCAGTTCTTC
CASSAGLAGSNEQFF
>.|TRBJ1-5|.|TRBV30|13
TGTGCCTGGAGTGTATCCGTCAATCAGCCCCAGCATTTT
CAWSVSVNQPQHF
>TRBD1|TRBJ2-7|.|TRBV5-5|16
TGTGCCAGCAGTTTGGACGCTCCGGGACAGGGGTACGAGCAGTACTTC
CASSLDAPGQGYEQYF
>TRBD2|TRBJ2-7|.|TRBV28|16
TGTGCCAGCAGTTTGATTTCCGGCGGGAGTTTATACGAGCAGTACTTC
CASSLISGGSLYEQYF
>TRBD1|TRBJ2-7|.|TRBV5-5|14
TGTGCCAGCAGCTTGGAGGGACAGGGCTACGAGCAGTACTTC
CASSLEGQGYEQYF
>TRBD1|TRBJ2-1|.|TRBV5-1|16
TGCGCCAGCAGCTTAGGGGGACAGGGGGGCTACAATGAGCAGTTCTTC
CASSLGGQGGYNEQFF
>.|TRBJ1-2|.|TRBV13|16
TGTGCCAGCAGCTTTTTACAGGAGTTATCTAACTATGGCTACACCTTC
CASSFLQELSNYGYTF
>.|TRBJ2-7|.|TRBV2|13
TGTGCCAGCAGTGACCGCGGCACCTACGAGCAGTACTTC
CASSDRGTYEQYF
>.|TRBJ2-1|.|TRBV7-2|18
TGTGCCAGCAGCGTCCCGGGTCTCGTGGGAGTGAAGTACAATGAGCAGTTCTTC
CASSVPGLVGVKYNEQFF
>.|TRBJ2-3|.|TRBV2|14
TGTGCCAGCAGCGAGGACAGATACACAGATACGCAGTATTTT
CASSEDRYTDTQYF